This T cell receptor beta chain comes out of a study of blood T cells in healthy people across ages. Study conclusions and caveats: It was not possible, with unsorted PBMCs, to conclusively compare naive and antigen-experienced cells.

Note on this clonotype: Its antigen is still unknown.

At least 5.5 micrograms of total RNA were extracted per sample. Next came a second PCR, run for about 7 to 12 cycles, which used a sample-barcoded 5' primer along with a J-beta primer mix. TCRdb itself ran the 5' RACE reads through MiXCR, one entry per CDR3 protein. The sample holds 1.5 million to 2 million distinct CDR3 sequences, 49% seen once. Germline assignment: CDR1 SGHTA and CDR2 FQGNSA. The CDR3 has 16 amino acids. Trimming removed 5 bases from V and 0 bases from J; junction bases left unmatched: 8. Specimen: blood. This sequence originates from a woman in her thirties or forties in good health. The chain links TRBV7-2 to TRBJ2-3, with TRBD1 identical over 7 bases. This CDR3 is CASSTLQGLSTDTQYF. DNA for the CDR3: TGTGCCAGCAGCACCCTACAGGGGCTTAGCACAGATACGCAGTATTTT.